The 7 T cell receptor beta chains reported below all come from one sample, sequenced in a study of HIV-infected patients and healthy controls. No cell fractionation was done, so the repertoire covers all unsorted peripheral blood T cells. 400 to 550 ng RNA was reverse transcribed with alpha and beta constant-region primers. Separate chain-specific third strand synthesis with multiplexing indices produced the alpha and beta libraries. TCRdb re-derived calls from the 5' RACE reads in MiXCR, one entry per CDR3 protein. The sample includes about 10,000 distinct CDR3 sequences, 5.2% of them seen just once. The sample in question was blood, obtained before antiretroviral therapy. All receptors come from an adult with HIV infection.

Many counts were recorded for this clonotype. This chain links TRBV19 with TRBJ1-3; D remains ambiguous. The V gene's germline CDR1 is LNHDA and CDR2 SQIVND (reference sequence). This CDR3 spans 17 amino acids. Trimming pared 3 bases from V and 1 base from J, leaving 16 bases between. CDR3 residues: CASSIDGGSPSGNTIYF. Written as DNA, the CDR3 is TGTGCCAGTAGTATTGACGGAGGCTCACCTTCTGGAAACACCATATATTTT.

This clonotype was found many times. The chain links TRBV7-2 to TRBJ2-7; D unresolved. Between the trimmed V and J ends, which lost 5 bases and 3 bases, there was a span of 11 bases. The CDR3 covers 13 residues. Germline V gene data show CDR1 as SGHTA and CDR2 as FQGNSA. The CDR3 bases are TGTGCCAGCAGCCCAGTTCAAAGCTACGAGCAGTACTTC. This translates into CASSPVQSYEQYF.

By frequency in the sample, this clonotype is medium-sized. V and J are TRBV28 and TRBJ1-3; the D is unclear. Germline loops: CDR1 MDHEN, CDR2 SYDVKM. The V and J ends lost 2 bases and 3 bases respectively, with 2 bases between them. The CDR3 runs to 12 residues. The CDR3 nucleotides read TGTGCCAGCAGTTTAGGTGGAAACACCATATATTTT. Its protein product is CASSLGGNTIYF.

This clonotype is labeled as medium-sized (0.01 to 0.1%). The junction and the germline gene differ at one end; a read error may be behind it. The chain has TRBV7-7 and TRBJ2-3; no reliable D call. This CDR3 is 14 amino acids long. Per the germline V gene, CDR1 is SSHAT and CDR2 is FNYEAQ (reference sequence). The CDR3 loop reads CASSPLTSTDTQYF. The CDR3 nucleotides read TGTGCTAGCAGCCCCCTGACTAGCACAGATACGCAGTATTTT.

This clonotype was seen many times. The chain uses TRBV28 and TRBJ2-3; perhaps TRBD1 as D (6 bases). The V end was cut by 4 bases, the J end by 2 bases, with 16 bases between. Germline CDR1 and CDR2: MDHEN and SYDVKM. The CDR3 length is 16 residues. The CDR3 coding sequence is TGTGCCAGCAGTTCCGAGGACAGACCGTACACAGATACGCAGTATTTT. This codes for CASSSEDRPYTDTQYF.

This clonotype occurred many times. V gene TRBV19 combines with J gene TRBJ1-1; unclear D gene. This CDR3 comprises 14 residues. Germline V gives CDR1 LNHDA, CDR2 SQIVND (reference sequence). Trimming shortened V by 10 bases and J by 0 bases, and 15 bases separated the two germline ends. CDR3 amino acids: CATLDPEMNTEAFF. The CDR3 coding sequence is TGTGCCACCCTCGACCCGGAGATGAACACTGAAGCTTTCTTT.

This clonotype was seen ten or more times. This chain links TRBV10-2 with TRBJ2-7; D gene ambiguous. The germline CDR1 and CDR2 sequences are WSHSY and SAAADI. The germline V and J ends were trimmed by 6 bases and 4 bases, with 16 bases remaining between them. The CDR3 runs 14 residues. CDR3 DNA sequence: TGCGCCAGCAGAACGAGGTTCGGCAGTTACGAGCAGTACTTC. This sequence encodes CASRTRFGSYEQYF.